This T cell receptor beta chain is from a study of regulatory T cells in long-lasting Graves disease. Overall study context: Graves' patients, newly diagnosed, had taken antithyroid drugs under 3 months. Study conclusions and caveats: Fewer public clonotypes were shared by new patients (966) than by persistent patients (about 3,000). Persistent disease favored TRBV28, TRBJ1-2 and TRBJ2-5.

To make TCR beta libraries, researchers used iRepertoire HTBI primers and Arm-PCR of CDR3 regions. TCRdb re-analysed the multiplex PCR reads in MiXCR, keeping a single row per CDR3 protein. Of over 500,000 distinct CDR3 sequences listed, roughly 15% are singletons. In the case of this clonotype: Its antigen is undetermined. This clone may be a read error of a much larger clone one base away.

Time point: newly diagnosed GD, antithyroid drugs for less than 3 months. Following extraction of RNA from PBMCs, that RNA was used to make the TCR library. The CDR3 has 15 residues. Germline CDR1 SNHLY, CDR2 FYNNEI. The same data also contributed to another study, on T cells in Graves' hyperthyroidism and ophthalmopathy.

This rearrangement joins TRBV2 to TRBJ1-3; 8 bases agree with TRBD1. The sample here was peripheral blood mononuclear cells (PBMCs), taken at new diagnosis, from a patient treated with antithyroid drugs. This sequence was found in a woman in her 30s with Graves disease. The CDR3 DNA reads as TGTACCAGCAGATCAGGGGGCGCGGTTGGAAACACCATATATTTT. Its translation: CTSRSGGAVGNTIYF.